This record looks at one T cell receptor (beta chain) sequence and its context. Its antigen is currently unknown. The data derive from a study of CXCR3-negative and CXCR3-positive naive CD8 T cells. Whole-study results and caveats: CXCR3-negative and CXCR3-positive naive cells shared comparable TRBV-TRBJ usage, but memory cells did not. TRB CDR3s were more hydrophobic in CXCR3-positive than in CXCR3-negative naive cells.

Germline values: CDR1 DFQATT, CDR2 SNEGSKA (reference sequence). CDR3 length equals 13 residues. With UMI labels, 5' RACE was used to prepare the TRB cDNA libraries. Each CDR3 protein gets one entry in TCRdb, which reprocessed the 5' RACE reads and gives no DNA. Its listing shows 6,500 to 10,000 distinct CDR3 sequences. Naive CD8+ T cells carried a CD45RO-CCR7+CD27+CD95- phenotype. The sequence derives from a human donor in good health. Some clones in this sample may be carry-over from other donors' samples. The V call is TRBV20-1, the J call TRBJ2-7; as DNA is missing, the TRBD2 call by TCRdb cannot be tested. Sequencing used naive CXCR3+ CD8+ T cells from blood. This sample's subset: CD45RO-CCR7+CD27+CD95- naive CD8+ T cells expressing CXCR3 (TNR3+). CDR3 loop: CSARGLADYEQYF.